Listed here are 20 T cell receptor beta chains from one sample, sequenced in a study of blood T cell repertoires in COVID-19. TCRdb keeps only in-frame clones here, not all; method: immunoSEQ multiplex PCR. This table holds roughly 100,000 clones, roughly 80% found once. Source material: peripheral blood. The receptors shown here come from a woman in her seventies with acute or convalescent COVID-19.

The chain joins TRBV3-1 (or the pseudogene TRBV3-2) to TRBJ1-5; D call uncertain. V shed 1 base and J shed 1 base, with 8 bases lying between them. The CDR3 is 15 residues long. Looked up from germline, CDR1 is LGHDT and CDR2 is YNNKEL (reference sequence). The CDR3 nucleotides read TGTGCCAGCAGCCAAGGGACTCGGAGCAATCAGCCCCAGCATTTT. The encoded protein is CASSQGTRSNQPQHF.

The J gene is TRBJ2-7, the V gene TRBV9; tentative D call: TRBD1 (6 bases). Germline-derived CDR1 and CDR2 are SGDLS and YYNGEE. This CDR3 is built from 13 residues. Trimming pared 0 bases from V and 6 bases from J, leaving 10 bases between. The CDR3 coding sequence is TGTGCCAGCAGCGTAGTATCAGGGGTCGAGCAGTACTTC. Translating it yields CASSVVSGVEQYF.

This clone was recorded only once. CDR3 DNA sequence: TGTGCCAGCAGTGATAACGGGAGTTCTGGAAACACCATATATTTT. It encodes CASSDNGSSGNTIYF. The genes are TRBV6-1 and TRBJ1-3, with D hard to call. CDR1 is MNHNS and CDR2 is SASEGT in the germline V gene. The CDR3 is made up of 15 amino acids. Trimming left V 3 bases short and J 1 base short, with 10 bases between.

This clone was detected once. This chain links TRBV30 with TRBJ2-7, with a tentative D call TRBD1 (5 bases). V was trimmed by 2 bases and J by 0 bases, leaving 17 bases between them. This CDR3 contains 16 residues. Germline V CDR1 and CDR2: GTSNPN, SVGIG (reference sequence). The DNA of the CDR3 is TGTGCCTGGAGTCCAACGACCCGACAGAACTCCTACGAGCAGTACTTC. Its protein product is CAWSPTTRQNSYEQYF. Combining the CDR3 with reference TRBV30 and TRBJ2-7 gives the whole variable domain SQTIHQWPATLVQPVGSPLSLECTVEGTSNPNLYWYRQAAGRGLQLLFYSVGIGQISSEVPQNLSASRPQDRQFILSSKKLLLSDSGFYLCAWSPTTRQNSYEQYFGPGTRLTVT.

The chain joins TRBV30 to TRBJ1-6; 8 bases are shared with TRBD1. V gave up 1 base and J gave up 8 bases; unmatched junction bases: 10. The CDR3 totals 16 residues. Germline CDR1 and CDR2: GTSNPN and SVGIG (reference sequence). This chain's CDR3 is CAWSALDRAGDSPLHF. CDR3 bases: TGTGCCTGGAGTGCCTTGGACAGGGCCGGCGATTCACCCCTCCACTTT.

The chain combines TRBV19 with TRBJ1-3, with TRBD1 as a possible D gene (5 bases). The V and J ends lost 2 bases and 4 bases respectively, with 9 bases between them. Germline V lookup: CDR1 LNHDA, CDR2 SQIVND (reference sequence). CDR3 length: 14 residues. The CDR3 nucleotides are TGTGCCAGTAGTATAAAGGACATCGGAAACACCATATATTTT. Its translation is CASSIKDIGNTIYF.

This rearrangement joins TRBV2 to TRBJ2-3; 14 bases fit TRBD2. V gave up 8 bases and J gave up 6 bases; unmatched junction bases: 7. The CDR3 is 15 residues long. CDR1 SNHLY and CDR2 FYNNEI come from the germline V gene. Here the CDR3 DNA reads TGTGCCAGCCAGACTAGCGGGGGGGCCCTGGATACGCAGTATTTT. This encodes CASQTSGGALDTQYF.

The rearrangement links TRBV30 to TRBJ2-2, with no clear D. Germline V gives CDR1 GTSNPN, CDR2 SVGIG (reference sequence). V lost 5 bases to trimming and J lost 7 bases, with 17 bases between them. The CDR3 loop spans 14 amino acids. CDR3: CAWLGTSRSGELFF. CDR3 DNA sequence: TGTGCCTGGTTAGGTACAAGCCGGAGCGGGGAGCTGTTTTTT.

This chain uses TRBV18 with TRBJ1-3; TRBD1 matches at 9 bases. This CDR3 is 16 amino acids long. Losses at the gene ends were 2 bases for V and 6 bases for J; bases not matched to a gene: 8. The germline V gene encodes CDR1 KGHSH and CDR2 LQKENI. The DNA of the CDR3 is TGTGCCAGCTCACCAGGGCGGACAGGGGATCTAAACACCATATATTTT. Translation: CASSPGRTGDLNTIYF.

This chain's CDR3 is CASSGGQSRLGPNQPQHF. In DNA form, the CDR3 reads TGTGCCAGCAGCGGAGGACAGTCCCGTCTAGGCCCCAATCAGCCCCAGCATTTT. The chain uses TRBV7-8 and TRBJ1-5; possibly TRBD1 for D (6 bases). CDR1 is SGHVS and CDR2 is FQNEAQ in the germline V gene. V lost 5 bases, J lost 3 bases, and 23 bases lay in between. The CDR3 length is 18 residues.

CDR3 protein: CASSTGQGAYGYTF. As DNA, the CDR3 is TGTGCCAGCAGCACCGGACAGGGGGCCTATGGCTACACCTTC. The chain joins TRBV5-5 to TRBJ1-2; TRBD1 matches at 11 bases. J gave up 4 bases and V 4 bases, and 3 bases lay outside the gene matches. CDR3 length: 14 amino acids. Germline V gives CDR1 SGHKS, CDR2 YYEKEE (reference sequence).

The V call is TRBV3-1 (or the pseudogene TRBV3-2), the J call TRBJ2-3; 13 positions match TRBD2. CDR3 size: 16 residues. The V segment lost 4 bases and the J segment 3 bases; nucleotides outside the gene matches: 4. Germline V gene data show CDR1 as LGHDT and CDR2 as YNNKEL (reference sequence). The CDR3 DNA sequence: TGTGCCAGCAGCCTACAGGGACTAGCGGGGACAGATACGCAGTATTTT. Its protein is CASSLQGLAGTDTQYF.

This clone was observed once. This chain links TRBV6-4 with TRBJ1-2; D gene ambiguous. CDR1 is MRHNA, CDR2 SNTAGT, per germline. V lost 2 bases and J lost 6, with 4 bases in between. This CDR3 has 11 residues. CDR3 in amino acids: CASSDPDGYTF. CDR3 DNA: TGTGCCAGCAGTGACCCGGATGGCTACACCTTC.

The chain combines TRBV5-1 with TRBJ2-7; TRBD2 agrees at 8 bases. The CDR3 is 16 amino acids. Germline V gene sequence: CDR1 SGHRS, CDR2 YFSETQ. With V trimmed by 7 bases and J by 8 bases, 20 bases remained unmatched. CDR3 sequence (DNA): TGCGCCAGCTTGAGCCGTGGGGGGGGCCGGGGGGGGCAGCAGTACTTC. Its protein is CASLSRGGGRGGQQYF.

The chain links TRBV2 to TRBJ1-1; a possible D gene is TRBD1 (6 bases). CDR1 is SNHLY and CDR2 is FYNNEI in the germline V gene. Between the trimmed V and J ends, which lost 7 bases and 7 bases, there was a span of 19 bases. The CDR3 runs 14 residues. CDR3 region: CASTRNRDPFEAFF. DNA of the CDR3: TGTGCCAGCACCCGGAACAGGGACCCTTTTGAAGCTTTCTTT.

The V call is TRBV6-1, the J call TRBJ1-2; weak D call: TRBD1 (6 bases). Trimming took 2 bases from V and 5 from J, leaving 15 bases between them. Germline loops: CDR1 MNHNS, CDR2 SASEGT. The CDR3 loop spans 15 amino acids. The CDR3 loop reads CASSESGGALYGYTF. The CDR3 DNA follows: TGTGCCAGCAGTGAAAGTGGGGGGGCGTTGTATGGCTACACCTTC.

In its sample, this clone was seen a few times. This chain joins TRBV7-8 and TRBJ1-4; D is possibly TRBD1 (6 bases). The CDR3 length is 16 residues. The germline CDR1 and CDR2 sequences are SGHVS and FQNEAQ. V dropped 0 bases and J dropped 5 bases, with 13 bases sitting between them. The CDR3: CASSLATGQRNEKLFF. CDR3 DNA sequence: TGTGCCAGCAGCTTAGCTACTGGACAGAGGAATGAAAAACTGTTTTTT.

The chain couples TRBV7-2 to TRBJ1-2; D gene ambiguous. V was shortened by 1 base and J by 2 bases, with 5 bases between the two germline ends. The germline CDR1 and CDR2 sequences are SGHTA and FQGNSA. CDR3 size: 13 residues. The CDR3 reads CASSLDGNYGYTF. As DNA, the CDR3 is TGTGCCAGCAGCTTAGACGGGAACTATGGCTACACCTTC. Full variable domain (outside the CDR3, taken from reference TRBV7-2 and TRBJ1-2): GAGVSQSPSNKVTEKGKDVELRCDPISGHTALYWYRQSLGQGLEFLIYFQGNSAPDKSGLPSDRFSAERTGGSVSTLTIQRTQQEDSAVYLCASSLDGNYGYTFGSGTRLTVV.

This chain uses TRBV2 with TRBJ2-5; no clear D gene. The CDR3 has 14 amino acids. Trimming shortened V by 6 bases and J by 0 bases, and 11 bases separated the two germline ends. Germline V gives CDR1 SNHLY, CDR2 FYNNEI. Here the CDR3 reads CASSRTQYQETQYF. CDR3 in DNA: TGTGCCAGCAGCCGTACCCAGTACCAAGAGACCCAGTACTTC.

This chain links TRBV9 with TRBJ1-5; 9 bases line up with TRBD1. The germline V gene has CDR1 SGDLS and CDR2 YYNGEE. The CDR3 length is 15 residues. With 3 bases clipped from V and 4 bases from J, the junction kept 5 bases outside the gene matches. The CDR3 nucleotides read TGTGCCAGCAGCGCCCGACAGGGGGAAAATCAGCCCCAGCATTTT. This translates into CASSARQGENQPQHF. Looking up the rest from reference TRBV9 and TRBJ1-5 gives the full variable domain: DSGVTQTPKHLITATGQRVTLRCSPRSGDLSVYWYQQSLDQGLQFLIQYYNGEERAKGNILERFSAQQFPDLHSELNLSSLELGDSALYFCASSARQGENQPQHFGDGTRLSIL.